This is a list of T cell receptor beta chains from one sample in a study of vaccination and CD4 T cells after COVID-19. The antigens these receptors bind are not known. Each CDR3 protein gets one entry after TCRdb re-called the PCR reads with MiXCR. The profile shows roughly 10,000 distinct CDR3 sequences, approximately 49% of them singletons. The sequencing input was CD4+ T cells from blood, cultured in vitro. These receptors were collected from a human donor who had recovered from COVID-19. Each CDR3 is given with its conserved first and last residue. A D gene is named only where the DNA matches it firmly. Size is stated for part of the rows, as once, few or many counts, or as a class when the clone is expanded.

few,TRBV27,-,TRBJ1-2,CASSDRPGGGGYTF,TGTGCCAGCAGTGACCGACCCGGAGGGGGTGGCTACACCTTC
-,TRBV20-1,-,TRBJ1-6,CSAMTPGLRGSPLHF,TGCAGTGCGATGACCCCGGGACTACGAGGATCACCCCTCCACTTT
-,TRBV5-4,-,TRBJ1-2,CASSSSGSYYGYTF,TGTGCCAGCAGCTCCTCCGGGAGCTACTATGGCTACACCTTC
few,TRBV20-1,-,TRBJ1-2,CSASSDDGYTF,TGCAGTGCTAGTTCAGACGATGGCTACACCTTC
few,TRBV15,-,TRBJ1-2,CATSRDGVYGYTF,TGTGCCACCAGCAGAGATGGAGTCTATGGCTACACCTTC
-,TRBV20-1,-,TRBJ1-5,CSARWGNSNQPQHF,TGCAGTGCTAGATGGGGGAACAGCAATCAGCCCCAGCATTTT
few,TRBV7-2,TRBD1,TRBJ2-7,CASSPNRDSYYEQYF,TGTGCCAGCAGCCCTAACAGGGACAGCTACTACGAGCAGTACTTC
few,TRBV6-1,-,TRBJ1-2,CASTRAGNNYGYTF,TGTGCCAGCACTAGGGCAGGCAATAACTATGGCTACACCTTC
-,TRBV7-2,-,TRBJ2-3,CASSLMLRQYF,TGTGCCAGCAGCTTAATGTTAAGGCAGTATTTT
-,TRBV14,-,TRBJ2-7,CASSQDGGTVAYEQYF,TGTGCCAGCAGCCAAGATGGGGGGACAGTGGCCTACGAGCAGTACTTC
-,TRBV20-1,-,TRBJ2-7,CSARSPDPPYEQYF,TGCAGTGCTAGGTCCCCGGACCCGCCTTACGAGCAGTACTTC
-,TRBV6-1,TRBD2,TRBJ2-2,CASRTSGATGELFF,TGTGCCAGCAGGACTAGCGGAGCCACCGGGGAGCTGTTTTTT
-,TRBV19,-,TRBJ1-5,CASSIMTQPQHF,TGTGCCAGTAGTATTATGACGCAGCCCCAGCATTTT
few,TRBV11-2,-,TRBJ1-5,CASSFGANQPQHF,TGTGCCAGCAGCTTCGGGGCCAATCAGCCCCAGCATTTT
few,TRBV2,-,TRBJ2-3,CASSEGGWTDTQYF,TGTGCCAGCAGTGAAGGCGGGTGGACAGATACGCAGTATTTT
-,TRBV29-1,-,TRBJ1-2,CSVEENRDGFGYTF,TGCAGCGTTGAAGAAAACCGGGACGGCTTTGGCTACACCTTC
once,TRBV6-1,-,TRBJ2-3,CASSSDTFSLTDTQYF,TGTGCCAGCAGTAGTGACACATTTTCCCTCACAGATACGCAGTATTTT
-,TRBV15,-,TRBJ1-5,CATSRQYRDGMSNQPQHF,TGTGCCACCAGCAGACAATACAGGGACGGCATGAGCAATCAGCCCCAGCATTTT
-,TRBV7-9,-,TRBJ2-1,CASSLHATSYNEQFF,TGTGCCAGCAGCTTACACGCGACATCCTACAATGAGCAGTTCTTC
few,TRBV11-3,-,TRBJ1-1,CASSIRGKTEAFF,TGTGCCAGCAGCATCAGGGGTAAAACTGAAGCTTTCTTT
-,TRBV5-8,TRBD1,TRBJ1-5,CASSLLTGGNQPQHF,TGTGCCAGCAGCCTTTTAACAGGGGGCAATCAGCCCCAGCATTTT
-,TRBV7-2,-,TRBJ2-5,CASSLGTTETQYF,TGTGCCAGCAGCTTAGGGACTACAGAGACCCAGTACTTC
few,TRBV7-9,-,TRBJ2-1,CASSLRGSSYNEQFF,TGTGCCAGCAGCTTGCGGGGCAGTTCCTACAATGAGCAGTTCTTC
-,TRBV6-1,TRBD2,TRBJ2-6,CASRNGGSGANVLTF,TGTGCCAGCAGAAACGGGGGGTCTGGGGCCAACGTCCTGACTTTC
-,TRBV28,-,TRBJ1-2,CASTPRAYYGYTF,TGTGCCAGCACCCCCAGGGCCTACTATGGCTACACCTTC
medium-sized,TRBV30,-,TRBJ1-5,CAWSVPGGSNQPQHF,TGTGCCTGGAGTGTCCCGGGCGGTAGCAATCAGCCCCAGCATTTT
-,TRBV5-1,-,TRBJ1-4,CASSLGSGNEKLFF,TGCGCCAGCAGCTTGGGGTCCGGTAATGAAAAACTGTTTTTT
once,TRBV29-1,-,TRBJ1-2,CSVEDLGGVGYTF,TGCAGCGTTGAAGATCTCGGGGGCGTTGGCTACACCTTC
-,TRBV6-1,-,TRBJ1-5,CASSPTSVYKPQHF,TGTGCCAGCAGTCCCACTTCGGTTTATAAGCCCCAGCATTTT
-,TRBV6-1,TRBD1,TRBJ1-1,CASSIPRTGQFTEAFF,TGTGCCAGCAGTATTCCCCGGACAGGGCAGTTCACTGAAGCTTTCTTT
once,TRBV20-1,-,TRBJ2-3,CSGGSPSTDTQYF,TGCAGTGGAGGGAGCCCGAGCACAGATACGCAGTATTTT
few,TRBV24-1,TRBD2,TRBJ2-5,CATSERLAGIETQYF,TGTGCCACCAGTGAACGACTAGCGGGAATAGAGACCCAGTACTTC
-,TRBV5-4,-,TRBJ2-7,CASSLDWYEQYF,TGTGCCAGCAGCTTGGATTGGTACGAGCAGTACTTC
-,TRBV19,TRBD1,TRBJ1-5,CASSTPGQSLYSNQPQHF,TGTGCCAGTAGTACACCGGGACAGAGCCTTTATAGCAATCAGCCCCAGCATTTT
-,TRBV4-1,-,TRBJ1-3,CASSQVGDRNTIYF,TGCGCCAGCAGCCAGGTCGGGGATCGAAACACCATATATTTT
-,TRBV11-2,-,TRBJ2-7,CASSLAQGPRVEQYF,TGTGCCAGCAGCTTAGCCCAGGGGCCTCGGGTCGAGCAGTACTTC
-,TRBV5-8,-,TRBJ1-2,CASSLDGGMNYGYTF,TGTGCCAGCAGCTTGGATGGGGGGATGAACTATGGCTACACCTTC
-,TRBV20-1,-,TRBJ1-4,CSARATSNEKLFF,TGCAGTGCTAGGGCTACCTCTAATGAAAAACTGTTTTTT
-,TRBV4-3,-,TRBJ1-5,CASSQEPGGLSHQPQHF,TGCGCCAGCAGCCAAGAGCCAGGAGGTCTTTCCCATCAGCCCCAGCATTTT
-,TRBV12-3/TRBV12-4,TRBD1,TRBJ1-1,CATRWGTGTEAFF,TGTGCCACCAGGTGGGGGACAGGCACTGAAGCTTTCTTT
-,TRBV20-1,TRBD2,TRBJ2-7,CSAEERENTYEQYF,TGCAGTGCCGAGGAGCGGGAAAATACCTACGAGCAGTACTTC
-,TRBV6-1,TRBD1,TRBJ1-5,CASSRKGQGVVYSNQPQHF,TGTGCCAGCAGCAGAAAGGGACAGGGAGTTGTTTATAGCAATCAGCCCCAGCATTTT
once,TRBV11-2,-,TRBJ2-1,CASSFAKGPYNEQFF,TGTGCCAGCAGCTTTGCTAAGGGGCCCTACAATGAGCAGTTCTTC
-,TRBV4-1,-,TRBJ2-7,CASSQGQYSYEQYF,TGCGCCAGCAGCCAAGGACAGTATTCCTACGAGCAGTACTTC
few,TRBV7-3,TRBD1,TRBJ2-3,CASSHYRTGGDTQYF,TGTGCCAGCAGCCATTACCGGACAGGGGGCGATACGCAGTATTTT